The next 14 T cell receptor beta chains were all read from a single sample in a study of vaccination effects on CD4 cells after COVID-19. The protocol was immunoSEQ multiplex PCR, while the TCRdb copy is restricted to in-frame clones and leaves out a portion. This table holds 20,000 to 25,000 clones, roughly 76% found once. ViraFEST expansion of antigen-specific CD4+ T cells with viral peptide pools preceded sequencing. CD4+ T cells were isolated after 10 days of culture. Either the BNT162b2 or mRNA-1273 vaccine was given to participants in two doses. No antigens are known for them. The sequencing used CD4+ T cells from PBMCs cultured with SARS-CoV-2 spike peptides, collected after COVID-19 vaccination. The receptors were sampled from a human donor who received a COVID-19 vaccine. Some clones in this sample may be carry-over from other donors' samples.

This chain links TRBV24-1 with TRBJ2-5; 7 bases are shared with TRBD2. This CDR3 region has 15 residues. V gave up 3 bases and J gave up 1 base; unmatched junction bases: 4. Looked up from germline, CDR1 is KGHDR and CDR2 is SFDVKD. The chain's CDR3 is CATSDGGGGQETQYF. In DNA form, the CDR3 reads TGTGCCACCAGTGATGGAGGCGGGGGCCAAGAGACCCAGTACTTC.

The genes are TRBV12-3 or TRBV12-4 and TRBJ2-3; D may be TRBD1 (6 bases). CDR3 length: 13 amino acids. The V and J ends lost 4 bases and 3 bases respectively, with 8 bases between them. CDR3 sequence (DNA): TGTGCCAGCAGTTGGACAGTAACAGATACGCAGTATTTT. It is translated as CASSWTVTDTQYF.

The gene calls are TRBV5-1 and TRBJ2-5; the D is unclear. V was clipped by 0 bases and J by 4 bases, with 1 base between them. This CDR3 spans 11 amino acids. Germline V CDR1 and CDR2: SGHRS, YFSETQ. This CDR3 reads CASSLVETQYF. The CDR3 nucleotides read TGCGCCAGCAGCTTGGTAGAGACCCAGTACTTC.

The chain carries TRBV10-2 and TRBJ2-6, with 9 nucleotides matching TRBD1. Germline V lookup: CDR1 WSHSY, CDR2 SAAADI. The trim removed 6 bases at V and 1 base at J, leaving 7 bases unmatched. CDR3 size: 17 residues. CDR3 sequence: CASSLTGGRSGANVLTF. The CDR3 region has the DNA TGCGCCAGCAGCCTGACAGGGGGGAGGTCTGGGGCCAACGTCCTGACTTTC.

In its sample, this clone was seen once. The chain links TRBV10-3 to TRBJ2-3, with a possible D match to TRBD2 (5 bases). Germline loops: CDR1 ENHRY, CDR2 SYGVKD. V shed 8 bases and J shed 2 bases, with 14 bases lying between them. This CDR3 is built from 14 residues. The CDR3, as DNA: TGTGCCATCGCGTGGACTGCACACACAGATACGCAGTATTTT. Encoded protein: CAIAWTAHTDTQYF.

Here the CDR3 reads CASSGPGQGTDTQYF. The CDR3 region has the DNA TGTGCCAGCAGCGGACCTGGACAGGGAACAGATACGCAGTATTTT. The chain uses TRBV6-5 and TRBJ2-3; 8 bases fit TRBD1. Losses at the gene ends were 6 bases for V and 3 bases for J; bases not matched to a gene: 8. Germline CDR1 is MNHEY and CDR2 is SVGAGI. The CDR3 is 15 residues long.

The chain combines TRBV18 with TRBJ1-1, with D perhaps matching TRBD1 (5 bases). The V gene's germline CDR1 is KGHSH and CDR2 LQKENI. V lost 0 bases, J lost 1 base, and 15 bases lay in between. The CDR3 loop spans 17 amino acids. The CDR3 protein is CASSPPRDGGGNTEAFF. CDR3 bases: TGTGCCAGCTCACCACCGCGGGACGGTGGGGGGAACACTGAAGCTTTCTTT. Drawing the rest from reference TRBV18 and TRBJ1-1, the complete variable domain is NAGVMQNPRHLVRRRGQEARLRCSPMKGHSHVYWYRQLPEEGLKFMVYLQKENIIDESGMPKERFSAEFPKEGPSILRIQQVVRGDSAAYFCASSPPRDGGGNTEAFFGQGTRLTVV.

A few counts support this clone. The V call is TRBV18, the J call TRBJ2-7, with a possible D match to TRBD2 (6 bases). CDR3 length equals 14 residues. Germline CDR1 is KGHSH and CDR2 is LQKENI. V gave up 5 bases and J gave up 2 bases, with 13 bases separating them. The DNA for the CDR3 is TGTGCCAGCTCAAACCGGGAGAGGCCCTACGAGCAGTACGTC. Translation gives CASSNRERPYEQYV.

Written as DNA, the CDR3 is TGTGCCAGCAGTTTTTATAATGAGCAGTTCTTC. Its protein product is CASSFYNEQFF. V usage is TRBV12-3 or TRBV12-4 and J usage is TRBJ2-1; D remains unclear. The length of the CDR3 is 11 residues. Between the trimmed V and J ends, which lost 3 bases and 7 bases, there was a span of 4 bases.

This clone was counted only a few times. The V gene is TRBV25-1, the J gene TRBJ1-2, with TRBD1 as a possible D gene (5 bases). CDR3 length: 14 residues. Germline loops: CDR1 MGHDK, CDR2 SYGVNS. The germline V and J ends were trimmed by 4 bases and 4 bases, with 13 bases remaining between them. Here the CDR3 reads CASSAAGTVYGYTF. For the CDR3, the DNA is TGTGCCAGCAGTGCTGCAGGGACGGTCTATGGCTACACCTTC.

V and J are TRBV18 and TRBJ1-1; no firm D call. The germline CDR1 and CDR2 sequences are KGHSH and LQKENI. The CDR3 has 14 residues. The germline V and J ends were trimmed by 6 bases and 0 bases, with 11 bases remaining between them. The CDR3 DNA reads as TGTGCCAGCTCCCCAGCTTACATGAACACTGAAGCTTTCTTT. Protein product: CASSPAYMNTEAFF.

V is TRBV27 and J is TRBJ1-2; a possible D gene is TRBD1 (5 bases). V lost 3 bases and J 1 base, leaving 15 bases between the germline ends. The length of the CDR3 is 16 residues. From germline, CDR1 is MNHEY and CDR2 SMNVEV (reference sequence). CDR3 residues: CASSFSQGGYNYGYTF. DNA of the CDR3: TGTGCCAGCAGTTTTTCGCAGGGCGGGTATAACTATGGCTACACCTTC.

The chain recombines TRBV5-4 with TRBJ2-2, with 8 positions matching TRBD1. The length of the CDR3 is 15 residues. V trimming: 4 bases; J trimming: 6 bases; junction bases outside the gene matches: 8. From germline, CDR1 is SGHNT and CDR2 YYREEE (reference sequence). CDR3 sequence: CASSLYYRGAGELFF. Here the CDR3 DNA reads TGTGCCAGCAGCCTCTACTACAGGGGGGCCGGGGAGCTGTTTTTT.

The rearrangement joins TRBV11-2 to TRBJ1-2, with no clear D. The V gene lost 1 base and the J gene lost 8 bases, with 11 bases spanning the gap. CDR3 length: 13 amino acids. CDR1 is SGHAT, CDR2 FQNNGV, per germline. The CDR3 bases are TGTGCCAGCAGCTTAGTGGCCCCGTGGGGCTACACCTTC. Amino acid sequence: CASSLVAPWGYTF.